A selection of T cell receptor beta chains follows, all from one sample in a study of T-cell reconstitution after alpha-beta-depleted transplantation in children. One entry per CDR3 protein results from TCRdb running MiXCR on the PCR reads. This table holds about 640,000 distinct CDR3 sequences, roughly 17% found once. Specimen: PBMCs from the stem cell graft donor, collected from the stem cell graft. These receptors were collected from a human donor who donated a stem cell graft to a child with acute myeloid leukemia. CDR3s include the opening cysteine and the closing phenylalanine or tryptophan. The order of the fields is clone size, J gene, V gene, D gene, CDR3 protein, CDR3 DNA. D genes are given only for firm matches. Expanded clones get a size class; other rows say once, few or many, or leave the size out.

.	TRBJ1-1	TRBV12-5	.	CASGLGPGGEAFF	TGTGCTAGTGGTTTGGGTCCGGGGGGTGAAGCTTTCTTT
many	TRBJ1-1	TRBV12-3/TRBV12-4	TRBD1	CASSSWTGGSDTEAFF	TGTGCCAGCAGTTCGTGGACAGGGGGCTCCGACACTGAAGCTTTCTTT
.	TRBJ2-5	TRBV6-5	.	CASSPMRGTQYF	TGTGCCAGCAGTCCTATGCGCGGGACCCAGTACTTC
.	TRBJ1-5	TRBV15	.	CATSRDLGGNQPQHF	TGTGCCACCAGCAGAGATCTTGGTGGCAATCAGCCCCAGCATTTT
.	TRBJ2-7	TRBV20-1	.	CSARESSIEQYF	TGCAGTGCTAGAGAGTCAAGTATCGAGCAGTACTTC
.	TRBJ2-5	TRBV7-9	.	CASSLAAPQETQYF	TGTGCCAGCAGCTTAGCGGCTCCCCAAGAGACCCAGTACTTC
few	TRBJ1-5	TRBV7-9	TRBD1	CASSQTGVSNQPQHF	TGTGCCAGCAGCCAAACAGGGGTAAGCAATCAGCCCCAGCATTTT
few	TRBJ2-6	TRBV7-8	.	CASSFDISGANVLTF	TGTGCCAGCAGTTTCGACATCTCTGGGGCCAACGTCCTGACTTTC
few	TRBJ2-5	TRBV20-1	TRBD1	CSFYRDRGQETQYF	TGCAGTTTTTACCGGGACAGGGGCCAAGAGACCCAGTACTTC
few	TRBJ1-1	TRBV5-1	.	CASSLGRAPNTEAFF	TGCGCCAGCAGCTTAGGCAGGGCCCCGAACACTGAAGCTTTCTTT
.	TRBJ2-2	TRBV7-9	.	CASSRDGTAITGELFF	TGTGCCAGCAGCCGGGACGGGACGGCGATCACCGGGGAGCTGTTTTTT
few	TRBJ1-1	TRBV29-1	.	CSVGSPEAFF	TGCAGCGTTGGGTCACCTGAAGCTTTCTTT
.	TRBJ2-7	TRBV21-1	.	CASSKGQASYEQYF	TGTGCCAGCAGCAAAGGGCAAGCTTCCTACGAGCAGTACTTC
.	TRBJ2-5	TRBV20-1	TRBD1	CCARDGTVWLQETQYF	TGCTGTGCTAGAGATGGGACAGTTTGGCTTCAAGAGACCCAGTACTTC
.	TRBJ2-1	TRBV25-1	.	CASSEGVTGRQFF	TGTGCCAGCAGTGAAGGTGTGACAGGTCGGCAGTTCTTC
many	TRBJ2-1	TRBV12-3/TRBV12-4	TRBD2	CASSPTSGGHNEQFF	TGTGCCAGCAGTCCAACTAGCGGGGGGCACAATGAGCAGTTCTTC
few	TRBJ2-1	TRBV7-8	.	CASSPLGYNEQFF	TGTGCCAGCAGCCCCCTAGGCTACAATGAGCAGTTCTTC
few	TRBJ1-5	TRBV18	TRBD1	CASSPGSGGQPQHF	TGTGCCAGCTCACCAGGGTCAGGGGGTCAGCCCCAGCATTTT
many	TRBJ2-1	TRBV20-1	.	CSAIRRGDEQFF	TGCAGCGCCATCCGACGGGGAGATGAGCAGTTCTTC
.	TRBJ2-2	TRBV20-1	.	CSARATGGLGELFF	TGCAGTGCTAGAGCCACCGGGGGGCTCGGGGAGCTGTTTTTT
.	TRBJ2-7	TRBV7-2	TRBD2	CASSTAGLSYEQYF	TGTGCCAGCAGCACAGCGGGGTTATCCTACGAGCAGTACTTC
many	TRBJ1-5	TRBV20-1	.	CSARGLENQPQHF	TGCAGTGCTAGAGGATTGGAGAATCAGCCCCAGCATTTT
many	TRBJ1-2	TRBV20-1	TRBD1	CSAAAGAGGTYGYTF	TGCAGTGCTGCCGCAGGGGCAGGGGGCACGTATGGCTACACCTTC
few	TRBJ2-2	TRBV12-3/TRBV12-4	.	CASIPGRGRTGELFF	TGTGCCAGCATCCCAGGCAGGGGAAGAACCGGGGAGCTGTTTTTT